This TCR beta chain was sequenced in a study of neurological immune-mediated disorders. This clonotype is classed as medium-sized. CDR3 length: 14 amino acids. CDR1 and CDR2 from the germline V gene are LGHNA and YNFKEQ. V was clipped by 5 bases and J by 6 bases; unmatched bases: 7. The cDNA was generated through 5'RACE incorporating 10-nucleotide random UMIs. From 15-18 subjects, every sequencing run obtained over 200 million TCR-beta sequences. TCRdb used MiXCR to reprocess the 5' RACE reads, holding one entry per CDR3 protein. The profile shows more than 9,000 distinct CDR3 sequences, around 20% of them singletons.

The clonotype comes from a woman aged 55-69 years with HTLV-1-associated myelopathy (HAM/TSP). The rearrangement joins TRBV4-2 to TRBJ1-1, with 9 bases fitting TRBD1. The sample taken for sequencing was CD8+ T cells from blood. The CDR3 region has the DNA TGTGCCAGCAGCTTCGGGACAGGGCTCCCTGAAGCTTTCTTT. It codes for CASSFGTGLPEAFF.